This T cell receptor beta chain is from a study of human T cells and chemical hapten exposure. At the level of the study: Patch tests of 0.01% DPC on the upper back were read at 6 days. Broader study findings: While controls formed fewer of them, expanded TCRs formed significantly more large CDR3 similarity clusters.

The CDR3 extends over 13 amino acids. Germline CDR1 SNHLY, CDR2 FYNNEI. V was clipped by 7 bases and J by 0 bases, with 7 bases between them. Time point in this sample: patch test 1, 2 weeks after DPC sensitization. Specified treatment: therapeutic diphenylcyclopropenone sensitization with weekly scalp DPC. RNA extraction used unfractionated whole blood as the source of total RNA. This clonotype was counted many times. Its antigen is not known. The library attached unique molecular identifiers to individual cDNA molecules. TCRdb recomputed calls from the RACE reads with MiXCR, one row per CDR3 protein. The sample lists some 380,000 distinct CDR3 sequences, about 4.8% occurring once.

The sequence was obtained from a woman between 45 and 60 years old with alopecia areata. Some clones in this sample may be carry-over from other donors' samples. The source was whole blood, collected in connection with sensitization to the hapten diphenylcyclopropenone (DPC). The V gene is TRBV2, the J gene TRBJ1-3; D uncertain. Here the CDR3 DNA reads TGTGCCAGCACCAAGGACTCTGGAAACACCATATATTTT. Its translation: CASTKDSGNTIYF.